This TCR beta chain emerged from a study of T cell responses to AZD1222 COVID-19 vaccine. Findings of the study overall: Just five or six AZD1222 recipients were seropositive at baseline. Spike-specific TCR repertoires showed rising breadth and depth after two AZD1222 doses. The donors showed a predominance of white British ancestry and of females, with possible underestimation of clonal diversity. Spike-wide coverage was observed for vaccine-associated CD4 TCRs, with dominant responses at 160-218 and 743-854.

Sequencing used immunoSEQ multiplex PCR; TCRdb keeps in-frame clones, though not all of them. This table has more than 150,000 clones, approximately 89% appearing once. CDR3 length equals 16 residues. In germline, CDR1 is SGHTS, CDR2 YDEGEE. Trimming cost V 0 bases and J 6 bases, with 15 bases left between them. About this clone: As yet, its antigen is unknown.

This chain uses TRBV5-8 with TRBJ1-4; D gene uncertain. Sequenced material: peripheral blood, taken on day 0 of AZD1222 vaccination. The receptor's source is an adult in good health. This CDR3 reads CASSLAWGSGYEKLFF. The CDR3 DNA follows: TGTGCCAGCAGCTTGGCCTGGGGTAGTGGGTATGAAAAACTGTTTTTT.